These 32 T cell receptor beta chains came from one sample sequenced in a study of blood T cell repertoires in COVID-19. Clones were sequenced by immunoSEQ multiplex PCR, and TCRdb holds only the in-frame ones, with some missing. Among 250,000 or so clones listed, less than 90% were seen once. Sequenced input: peripheral blood. The receptors were sampled from a man aged 55 to 70 with acute or convalescent COVID-19.

The chain uses TRBV6-2 or TRBV6-3 and TRBJ1-4, with TRBD1 matching over 9 bases. Germline CDR1 and CDR2: MNHEY and SVGEGT. The CDR3 spans 15 residues. V shed 2 bases and J 6 bases; nucleotides not matched to a gene: 4. The CDR3 DNA follows: TGTGCCAGCAGTTACAGGACAGGGGTGGATGAAAAACTGTTTTTT. Protein: CASSYRTGVDEKLFF.

The chain has TRBV5-4 and TRBJ2-5; 10 bases line up with TRBD1. There are 14 residues in the CDR3. Unmatched junction bases numbered 4, after V lost 4 bases and J lost 4 bases. CDR1 is SGHNT and CDR2 is YYREEE in the germline V gene (reference sequence). The CDR3 loop is CASSRDRGGETQYF. DNA for the CDR3: TGTGCCAGCAGCCGGGACAGGGGTGGAGAGACCCAGTACTTC.

This rearrangement joins TRBV4-2 to TRBJ2-3, with unresolved D. The CDR3 has 15 residues. CDR1 LGHNA and CDR2 YNFKEQ come from the germline V gene. Trimming stripped 4 bases from V and 6 bases from J, with 17 bases between. The CDR3 DNA reads TGTGCCAGCAGCCCAGCCGGAGTGGTGGCGGATACGCAGTATTTT. It codes for CASSPAGVVADTQYF.

This chain connects TRBV30 to TRBJ1-5; no firm D call. The CDR3 is 16 residues long. Deletions cut 5 bases from V and 0 bases from J, with 17 bases between. Germline values: CDR1 GTSNPN, CDR2 SVGIG (reference sequence). The CDR3 DNA is TGTGCCTGGGCCCTGAAAACAGCTTATAGCAATCAGCCCCAGCATTTT. Translating gives CAWALKTAYSNQPQHF.

V gene TRBV29-1 combines with J gene TRBJ2-5; D is undetermined. The CDR3 contains 13 residues. V was clipped by 3 bases and J by 0 bases, with 8 bases between them. Looked up from germline, CDR1 is SQVTM and CDR2 is ANQGSEA. The CDR3 nucleotides are TGCAGCGTTGAGGCCAGCGACCAAGAGACCCAGTACTTC. Protein product: CSVEASDQETQYF. Variable domain in full (rest from reference TRBV29-1 and TRBJ2-5): SAVISQKPSRDICQRGTSLTIQCQVDSQVTMMFWYRQQPGQSLTLIATANQGSEATYESGFVIDKFPISRPNLTFSTLTVSNMSPEDSSIYLCSVEASDQETQYFGPGTRLLVL.

This clone was counted a single time. The chain joins TRBV6-5 to TRBJ2-3; D not resolved. CDR3 length: 15 residues. The ends were cut back, 2 bases at V and 0 bases at J, with 9 bases in the middle. Germline assignment: CDR1 MNHEY and CDR2 SVGAGI. In DNA, the CDR3 is TGTGCCAGCAGTTACGGGCAGCCTAGCACAGATACGCAGTATTTT. Its protein is CASSYGQPSTDTQYF.

The chain couples TRBV19 to TRBJ2-1; 10 nucleotides agree with TRBD2. The V gene end was trimmed by 9 bases and the J gene end by 9 bases; junction bases not matched to a gene: 8. The length of the CDR3 is 13 residues. Germline loops: CDR1 LNHDA, CDR2 SQIVND (reference sequence). The DNA for the CDR3 is TGTGCCAGCAGCGGGAGGGCCGAAAGTGAGCAGTTCTTC. It translates to CASSGRAESEQFF.

The rearrangement links TRBV28 to TRBJ1-3; TRBD1 matches at 7 bases. Trimming at V came to 4 bases and at J to 4 bases, leaving 7 bases not matched to a gene. Germline V gene data show CDR1 as MDHEN and CDR2 as SYDVKM. This CDR3 region has 15 residues. CDR3 residues: CASSWGRDRGNTIYF. The DNA of the CDR3 is TGTGCCAGCAGTTGGGGGCGGGACAGAGGAAACACCATATATTTT.

This clone was counted a single time. Additional DNA sequences in this sample encode the identical CDR3. This sequence joins TRBV9 and TRBJ1-1; D may be TRBD1 (5 bases). The CDR3 spans 14 residues. From germline, CDR1 is SGDLS and CDR2 YYNGEE. The V gene lost 0 bases and the J gene lost 4 bases, with 10 bases spanning the gap. CDR3 sequence: CASSVAGGGTEAFF. CDR3 bases: TGTGCCAGCAGCGTAGCAGGCGGGGGCACTGAAGCTTTCTTT.

This clone was counted a few times. The rearrangement uses TRBV11-2 and TRBJ1-4; the D is unclear. The length of the CDR3 is 12 residues. With 4 bases removed from V and 8 bases from J, the gap between germline ends came to 8 bases. Germline-derived CDR1 and CDR2 are SGHAT and FQNNGV. The CDR3 sequence is CASSYTREKLFF. DNA for the CDR3: TGTGCCAGCAGCTATACCCGGGAAAAACTGTTTTTT.

This clone was counted a single time. V and J are TRBV7-9 and TRBJ2-3, with TRBD2 matching over 8 bases. V gave up 5 bases and J gave up 4 bases; unmatched junction bases: 5. CDR1 and CDR2 (germline): SEHNR, FQNEAQ (reference sequence). The CDR3 is 14 amino acids. The CDR3 protein is CASSPRGGADTQYF. CDR3 sequence (DNA): TGTGCCAGCAGCCCCCGGGGGGGCGCAGATACGCAGTATTTT. Full variable domain (outside the CDR3, taken from reference TRBV7-9 and TRBJ2-3): DTGVSQNPRHKITKRGQNVTFRCDPISEHNRLYWYRQTLGQGPEFLTYFQNEAQLEKSRLLSDRFSAERPKGSFSTLEIQRTEQGDSAMYLCASSPRGGADTQYFGPGTRLTVL.

The table lists this clone with a count of one. The chain joins TRBV7-3 to TRBJ2-5; 8 bases map to TRBD2. Germline CDR1 reads SGHTA; CDR2 reads FQGTGA. CDR3 length: 15 residues. J lost 6 bases, V lost 5 bases, and 11 bases had no gene match. The CDR3 spells CASSLWASGLQTQYF. The CDR3 DNA is TGTGCCAGCAGCCTGTGGGCTAGCGGGTTGCAGACCCAGTACTTC.

V usage is TRBV2 and J usage is TRBJ2-6; 8 bases align to TRBD1. V gave up 7 bases and J gave up 0 bases; unmatched junction bases: 8. The CDR3 has 17 amino acids. CDR1 and CDR2 from the germline V gene are SNHLY and FYNNEI. The CDR3 DNA reads as TGTGCCAGCATTCGGGACAGGAGCCTCTCTGGGGCCAACGTCCTGACTTTC. Protein product: CASIRDRSLSGANVLTF.

This chain links TRBV30 with TRBJ1-2, with TRBD1 matching over 7 bases. CDR3 length equals 14 residues. Per germline, CDR1 GTSNPN and CDR2 SVGIG (reference sequence). In nucleotides, the CDR3 is TGTGCTTGTGGAGGGACAGAGAGAAACTATGGCTACACCTTC. This encodes CACGGTERNYGYTF.

CDR3: CASSRDTRNTEAFF. As DNA, the CDR3 is TGTGCCAGCAGTCGAGACACTCGGAACACTGAAGCTTTCTTT. V and J are TRBV27 and TRBJ1-1; D remains unclear. Trimming removed 5 bases at V and 1 base at J, with 11 bases between. CDR1 and CDR2 (germline): MNHEY, SMNVEV (reference sequence). This CDR3 comprises 14 residues.

Here the CDR3 DNA reads TGTGCCAGCAGCCCCACTAGCGGCTCCTACGAGCAGTACTTC. This encodes CASSPTSGSYEQYF. The rearrangement links TRBV27 to TRBJ2-7; 8 positions agree with TRBD2. This CDR3 region has 14 residues. J gave up 0 bases and V 6 bases, and 4 bases lay outside the gene matches. The germline V gene has CDR1 MNHEY and CDR2 SMNVEV (reference sequence).

V and J are TRBV7-9 and TRBJ2-7; 8 bases line up with TRBD1. Trimming cost V 5 bases and J 0 bases; bases outside gene matches: 6. CDR1 and CDR2 from the germline V gene are SEHNR and FQNEAQ (reference sequence). The CDR3 has 15 amino acids. The CDR3 reads CASSPRTGSSYEQYF. The CDR3 nucleotides read TGTGCCAGCAGCCCACGGACAGGGAGCTCCTACGAGCAGTACTTC.

This rearrangement joins TRBV4-3 to TRBJ2-1; the match to TRBD2 covers 9 bases. J lost 8 bases, V lost 0 bases, and 8 bases had no gene match. Germline V gene lookup returns CDR1 LGHNA and CDR2 YSLEER. This CDR3 comprises 16 residues. CDR3 protein: CASSQDRLAGSYEQFF. In DNA form, the CDR3 reads TGCGCCAGCAGCCAAGATCGCCTAGCGGGATCGTATGAGCAGTTCTTC.

In nucleotides, the CDR3 is TGTGCCAGCTCACGAGACAGGGATGGCTACACCTTC. Its translation: CASSRDRDGYTF. This sequence joins TRBV18 and TRBJ1-2, with 7 bases matching TRBD1. Germline loops: CDR1 KGHSH, CDR2 LQKENI. The CDR3 covers 12 residues. Trimming removed 4 bases from V and 6 bases from J; junction bases left unmatched: 2.

DNA for the CDR3: TGTGCCAGCAGTTATCCCCGTGCAGGGTTTGGGCGGTGGGTGAACACTGAAGCTTTCTTT. Its translation is CASSYPRAGFGRWVNTEAFF. The genes are TRBV6-2 or TRBV6-3 and TRBJ1-1; the D gene is possibly TRBD1 (5 bases). Germline CDR1 MNHEY, CDR2 SVGEGT. Trimming removed 3 bases at V and 0 bases at J, with 26 bases between. The CDR3 has 20 amino acids.

The gene calls are TRBV11-2 and TRBJ2-1, with 8 bases identical to TRBD2. Germline CDR1 is SGHAT and CDR2 is FQNNGV. CDR3 length: 15 residues. Trimming cost V 5 bases and J 7 bases; bases outside gene matches: 10. In nucleotides, the CDR3 is TGTGCCAGCAGCCCAACCGGGACGGGAGGGAATGAGCAGTTCTTC. Its protein product is CASSPTGTGGNEQFF.

J is TRBJ1-5 and V is TRBV28, with TRBD1 as a possible D gene (5 bases). The CDR3 totals 14 residues. V was clipped by 3 bases and J by 7 bases, with 13 bases between them. Germline CDR1 is MDHEN and CDR2 is SYDVKM. This CDR3 is CASSLSLGGQPQHF. CDR3 bases: TGTGCCAGCAGTTTGTCCTTGGGGGGGCAGCCCCAGCATTTT.

The rearrangement links TRBV9 to TRBJ2-1; D is possibly TRBD1 (6 bases). CDR3 length equals 16 residues. Trimming pared 3 bases from V and 4 bases from J, leaving 17 bases between. Germline V gives CDR1 SGDLS, CDR2 YYNGEE. CDR3 amino acids: CASSAMPGDIYNEQFF. CDR3 sequence (DNA): TGTGCCAGCAGCGCCATGCCAGGGGATATTTACAATGAGCAGTTCTTC.

At least ten counts were recorded for this clone. The V gene is TRBV2, the J gene TRBJ2-7; 9 bases are a match to TRBD2. The CDR3 runs 16 residues. With 3 bases clipped from V and 4 bases from J, the junction kept 10 bases outside the gene matches. Germline assignment: CDR1 SNHLY and CDR2 FYNNEI. CDR3 nucleotide sequence: TGTGCCAGCAGTGATGGGGTGCTAGCGGGACCGTACGAGCAGTACTTC. Translating gives CASSDGVLAGPYEQYF.

The chain is built from TRBV6-1 and TRBJ1-1; D is perhaps TRBD1 (6 bases). With 2 bases removed from V and 4 bases from J, the gap between germline ends came to 20 bases. The germline V gene encodes CDR1 MNHNS and CDR2 SASEGT. There are 17 residues in the CDR3. This chain's CDR3 is CASSESNLGAWGTEAFF. The DNA for the CDR3 is TGTGCCAGCAGTGAATCTAACCTGGGGGCCTGGGGCACTGAAGCTTTCTTT.

The rearrangement links TRBV6-5 to TRBJ1-5; perhaps TRBD1 as D (5 bases). Germline CDR1 MNHEY, CDR2 SVGAGI. The V and J ends lost 8 bases and 2 bases respectively, with 10 bases between them. This CDR3 has 13 amino acids. The CDR3 DNA sequence: TGTGCCAGCGCGGGGGAGGGCAATCAGCCCCAGCATTTT. The encoded protein is CASAGEGNQPQHF.

The chain carries TRBV5-6 and TRBJ2-5, with 8 bases lining up with TRBD1. Germline V gene lookup returns CDR1 SGHDT and CDR2 YYEEEE. V was pared by 1 base and J by 4 bases, with 9 bases of the junction left unmatched. The CDR3 has 16 amino acids. The CDR3 spells CASSLKDRAISETQYF. In nucleotides, the CDR3 is TGTGCCAGCAGCTTGAAGGACAGGGCCATATCAGAGACCCAGTACTTC.

The chain recombines TRBV6-4 with TRBJ2-7, with TRBD1 matching over 8 bases. Germline CDR1 reads MRHNA; CDR2 reads SNTAGT. After removal of 4 bases from V and 7 bases from J, the junction contained 6 bases not matched to a gene. The CDR3 length is 13 residues. The CDR3 nucleotides are TGTGCCAGCAGTGTTGGCAGGGGGCAAGAGCAGTACTTC. This encodes CASSVGRGQEQYF.

This chain links TRBV20-1 with TRBJ2-7; 7 bases match TRBD2. V trimming: 5 bases; J trimming: 0 bases; junction bases outside the gene matches: 10. The CDR3 spans 15 residues. CDR1 is DFQATT and CDR2 is SNEGSKA in the germline V gene (reference sequence). The CDR3 loop reads CSAGGAGLPSYEQYF. In DNA, the CDR3 is TGCAGTGCTGGTGGAGCGGGACTGCCCTCCTACGAGCAGTACTTC.

The V gene is TRBV18, the J gene TRBJ1-5; D may be TRBD1 (5 bases). CDR1 is KGHSH, CDR2 LQKENI, per germline. The V end was cut by 4 bases, the J end by 0 bases, with 25 bases between. The CDR3 is 20 amino acids. The CDR3 region is CASSLRDWGADGNSNQPQHF. The CDR3 DNA reads as TGTGCCAGCTCACTCAGGGATTGGGGTGCGGATGGTAATAGCAATCAGCCCCAGCATTTT.

In this sample, this clone turned up once. CDR3 in DNA: TGTGCCAGTAGTGGGAATCGGGCTAGGGGGGAGCAGTTCTTC. Protein sequence: CASSGNRARGEQFF. The chain combines TRBV19 with TRBJ2-1; D might be TRBD1 (6 bases). The CDR3 totals 14 residues. CDR1 LNHDA and CDR2 SQIVND come from the germline V gene (reference sequence). V shed 5 bases and J shed 10 bases, with 18 bases lying between them. Combining the CDR3 with reference TRBV19 and TRBJ2-1 gives the whole variable domain DGGITQSPKYLFRKEGQNVTLSCEQNLNHDAMYWYRQDPGQGLRLIYYSQIVNDFQKGDIAEGYSVSREKKESFPLTVTSAQKNPTAFYLCASSGNRARGEQFFGPGTRLTVL.

V usage is TRBV19 and J usage is TRBJ1-5; D perhaps matches TRBD1 (6 bases). The CDR3 is 16 amino acids. Trimming removed 5 bases at V and 5 bases at J, with 19 bases between. The germline V gene has CDR1 LNHDA and CDR2 SQIVND (reference sequence). CDR3 DNA: TGTGCCAGTAGTTTTGGTCAGGCCCCAGGGGATCAGCCCCAGCATTTT. Amino acid sequence: CASSFGQAPGDQPQHF.